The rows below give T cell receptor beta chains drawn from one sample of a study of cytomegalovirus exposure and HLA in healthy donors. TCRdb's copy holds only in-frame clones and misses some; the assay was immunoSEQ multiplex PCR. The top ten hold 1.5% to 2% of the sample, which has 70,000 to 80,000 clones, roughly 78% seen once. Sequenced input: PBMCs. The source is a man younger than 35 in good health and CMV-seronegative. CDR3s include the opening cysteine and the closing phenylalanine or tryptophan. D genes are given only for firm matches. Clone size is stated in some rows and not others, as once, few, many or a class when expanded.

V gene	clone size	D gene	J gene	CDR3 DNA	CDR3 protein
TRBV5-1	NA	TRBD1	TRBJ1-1	TGCGCCAGCAGCTTGTGGGACAGGGGGCGCAAGCCTGAAGCTTTCTTT	CASSLWDRGRKPEAFF
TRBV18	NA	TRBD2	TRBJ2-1	TGTGCCAGCTCGCCCCTGACTAGCCATTACAATGAGCAGTTCTTC	CASSPLTSHYNEQFF
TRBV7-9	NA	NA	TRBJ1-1	TGTGCCAGCAGATCAGGGGTGAGCACTGAAGCTTTCTTT	CASRSGVSTEAFF
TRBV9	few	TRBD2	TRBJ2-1	TGTGCCAGCAGCGTTCCCGGGACTAGCGGGAGTGCGTTGGTGGACAATGAGCAGTTCTTC	CASSVPGTSGSALVDNEQFF
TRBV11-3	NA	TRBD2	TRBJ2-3	TGTGCCAGCAGCTTAGAGAGCGGGGGGGCCGTGGGAGATACGCAGTATTTT	CASSLESGGAVGDTQYF
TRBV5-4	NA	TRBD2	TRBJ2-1	TGTGCCAGCAGCTTGGCGGGGCTAGCGGGAGTAGTCGATGAGCAGTTCTTC	CASSLAGLAGVVDEQFF
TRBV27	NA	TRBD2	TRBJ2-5	TGTGCCAGCAGTTCGGGACTATTTAAAGAGACCCAGTACTTC	CASSSGLFKETQYF
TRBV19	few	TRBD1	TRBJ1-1	TGTGCCAGTAGCCGACAGGGGATAGCTTTCTTT	CASSRQGIAFF
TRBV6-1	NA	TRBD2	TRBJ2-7	TGTGCCAGCAGTGAAGCTGGAGGAGCGGGATACGAGCAGTACTTC	CASSEAGGAGYEQYF
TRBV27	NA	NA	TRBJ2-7	TGTGCCAGCAGTCTTGGACTTTCCTACGAGCAGTACTTC	CASSLGLSYEQYF
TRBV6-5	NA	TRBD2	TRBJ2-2	TGTGCCAGCAACCCAGAGGCGGGAGGCACCGGGGAGCTGTTTTTT	CASNPEAGGTGELFF
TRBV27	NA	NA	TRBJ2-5	TGTGCCAGCAGTTTAGTTGCGAGCTTAAAAGAGACCCAGTACTTC	CASSLVASLKETQYF
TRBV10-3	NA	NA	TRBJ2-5	TGTGCCATCAAGAGGGCGGAGACCCAGTACTTC	CAIKRAETQYF
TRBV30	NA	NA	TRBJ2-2	TGTGCCCTCCACAGGGTACTTAACACCGGGGAGCTGTTTTTT	CALHRVLNTGELFF
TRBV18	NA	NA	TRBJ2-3	TGTGCCAGCTCACCAGGGGGCAGGGCAGATACGCAGTATTTT	CASSPGGRADTQYF
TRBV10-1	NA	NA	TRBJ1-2	TGCGCCAGCAGTGAGTCCCGGTCCGGACAGCGGTTTGGGGGCTACACCTTC	CASSESRSGQRFGGYTF
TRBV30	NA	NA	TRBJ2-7	TGTGCCTGGACAACGAGCCACGAGCAGTACTTC	CAWTTSHEQYF
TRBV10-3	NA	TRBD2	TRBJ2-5	TGTGCCACTCGGGGGGAGACATTCCAGGAGACCCAGTACTTC	CATRGETFQETQYF
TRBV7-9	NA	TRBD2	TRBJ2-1	TGTGCCAGCAGCCAATGGACTAGCGGGGGGCGCACATTGAGGAATGAGCAGTTCTTC	CASSQWTSGGRTLRNEQFF
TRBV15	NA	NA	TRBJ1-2	TGTGCCACCAGCATCAGGGGATCGACCTATGGCTACACCTTC	CATSIRGSTYGYTF
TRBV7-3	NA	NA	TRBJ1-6	TGTGCCAGCAGCTTAACCAGGGTAGGCTCACCCCTCCACTTT	CASSLTRVGSPLHF
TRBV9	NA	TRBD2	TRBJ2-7	TGTGCCAGCAGCGCAGGACTAGCGGTTACCTACGAGCAGTACTTC	CASSAGLAVTYEQYF
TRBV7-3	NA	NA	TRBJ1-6	TGTGCCAGCAGCCTTGGGGGGGAGAGTTCACCCCTCCACTTT	CASSLGGESSPLHF
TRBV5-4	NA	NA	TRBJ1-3	TGTGCCAGCAGCTATACAGGGCTAGTCTCTGGAAACACCATATATTTT	CASSYTGLVSGNTIYF
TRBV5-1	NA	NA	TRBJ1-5	TGCGCCAGCAGCTTGGACGGGGGAAATAGCAATCAGCCCCAGCATTTT	CASSLDGGNSNQPQHF
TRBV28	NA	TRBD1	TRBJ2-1	TGTGCCAGCAGTTTATTAGGTGCGGCAGGGGGCATAGATGAGCAGTTCTTC	CASSLLGAAGGIDEQFF
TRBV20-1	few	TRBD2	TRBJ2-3	TGCAGTGCGTACCTAGCGGTGGGGCAGTATTTT	CSAYLAVGQYF
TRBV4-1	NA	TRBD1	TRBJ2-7	TGCGCCAGCAGCCAAGTCCAGGGGGCGAGTTACGAGCAGTACTTC	CASSQVQGASYEQYF
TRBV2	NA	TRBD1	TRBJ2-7	TGTGCCAGCAGGCTGGCACAGGGGGCTTTCTACGAGCAGTACTTC	CASRLAQGAFYEQYF
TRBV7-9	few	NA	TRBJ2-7	TGTGCCAGCAGCCGAACCGGGACTGAGGGGGAGCAGTACTTC	CASSRTGTEGEQYF
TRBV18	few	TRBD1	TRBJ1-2	TGTGCCAGCTCAATCGAACAGGGGGGCTATGGCTACACCTTC	CASSIEQGGYGYTF
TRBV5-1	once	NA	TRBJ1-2	TGCGCCAGCAGCCCGGGAGGGGTGGGAACTTATGGCTACACCTTC	CASSPGGVGTYGYTF
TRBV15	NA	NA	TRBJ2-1	TGTGCCACCAGCAGAGGCCCAGGGGGGATCGGAAATGAGCAGTTCTTC	CATSRGPGGIGNEQFF
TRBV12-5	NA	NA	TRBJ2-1	TGTGCTAGCGGTTCCGCCTACAATGAGCAGTTCTTC	CASGSAYNEQFF
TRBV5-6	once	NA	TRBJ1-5	TGTGCCAGCAGCCGCGGGGCGCTGGTTTCAGGTCAGCCCCAGCATTTT	CASSRGALVSGQPQHF
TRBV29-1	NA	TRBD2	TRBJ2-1	TGCAGCGGGGGAAATATAGCGGGAGGGCTGAATGAGCAGTTCTTC	CSGGNIAGGLNEQFF
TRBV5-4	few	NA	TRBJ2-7	TGTGCCAGCAGCTTGGGGGGGGAGCGCTACGAGCAGTACTTC	CASSLGGERYEQYF
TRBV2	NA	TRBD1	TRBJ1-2	TGTGCCAGCAGTGGGGACAGGGGGTACTATGGCTACACCTTC	CASSGDRGYYGYTF
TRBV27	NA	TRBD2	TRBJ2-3	TGTGCCAGCAGTTCCCCATTTCTAGCGGGAGTCTTAGCAGATACGCAGTATTTT	CASSSPFLAGVLADTQYF
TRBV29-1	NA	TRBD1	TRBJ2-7	TGCAGCGTTGAAGGACAGGGGGGCGCCTACGAGCAGTACTTC	CSVEGQGGAYEQYF
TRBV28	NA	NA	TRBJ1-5	TGTGCCAGCAGTTTACGGGACTCCAATCAGCCCCAGCATTTT	CASSLRDSNQPQHF
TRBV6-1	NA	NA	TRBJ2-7	TGTGCCAGCCAGCTCAGGGACGAGCAGTACTTC	CASQLRDEQYF
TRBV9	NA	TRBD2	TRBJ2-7	TGTGCCAGCAGCGTAGCGGCTAGCGGGGGACTTGTAGAGCAGTACTTC	CASSVAASGGLVEQYF
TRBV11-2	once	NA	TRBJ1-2	TGTGCCAGCATCCTCACCCCCGGGGGGGGCTTGGGCTACACCTTC	CASILTPGGGLGYTF
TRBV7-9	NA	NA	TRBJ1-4	TGTGCCAGCAGCTTAGGGTACGGCCTCGGGACTAATGAAAAACTGTTTTTT	CASSLGYGLGTNEKLFF
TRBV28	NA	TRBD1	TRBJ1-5	TGTGCCAGCAGTTTGTTAGACAGGGGGGTGAATCAGCCCCAGCATTTT	CASSLLDRGVNQPQHF
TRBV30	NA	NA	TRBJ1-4	TGTGCCGGGGGGAGGGAAAAACTGTTTTTT	CAGGREKLFF
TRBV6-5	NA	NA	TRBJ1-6	TGTGCCAGCAGTATGACTAAACCCTATTCACCCCTCCACTTT	CASSMTKPYSPLHF
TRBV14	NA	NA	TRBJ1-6	TGTGCCAGCAGCTTGGACAGTAATTCACCCCTCCACTTT	CASSLDSNSPLHF
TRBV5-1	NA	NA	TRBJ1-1	TGCGCCAGCAGCTTGGTTCGGGGAGGGGGCACTGAAGCTTTCTTT	CASSLVRGGGTEAFF
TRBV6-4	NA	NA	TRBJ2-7	TGTGCCACCTCTCCCGAGCCTTCCTCCTACGAGCAGTACTTC	CATSPEPSSYEQYF
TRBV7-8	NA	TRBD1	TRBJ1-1	TGTGCCAGCAGCTATACAGGGGACACTGAAGCTTTCTTT	CASSYTGDTEAFF
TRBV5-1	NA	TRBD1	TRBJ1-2	TGCGCCAGCAGCGATCGACTAGGACAGGGTTCGGGTGGCTACACCTTC	CASSDRLGQGSGGYTF
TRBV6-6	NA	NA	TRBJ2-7	TGTGCCAGCAGTTACTCAAGGGGCAACTACGAGCAGTACTTC	CASSYSRGNYEQYF
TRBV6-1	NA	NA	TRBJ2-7	TGTGCCAGCAGTGGACAGAAGATCCCCTCCTACGAGCAGTACTTC	CASSGQKIPSYEQYF